The rows below give T cell receptor beta chains drawn from one sample of a study of spatial heterogeneity in lung cancer. TCRdb independently ran MiXCR on the 5' RACE reads; one entry per CDR3 protein. The sample records about 520 distinct CDR3 sequences, less than 30% being singletons. The sequences come from lung tumor tissue, collected at surgery. The receptor source for this set is a male donor with early-stage non-small cell lung cancer. CDR3s include the opening cysteine and the closing phenylalanine or tryptophan. Fields, in order: D gene, V gene, clone size, J gene, CDR3 protein, CDR3 DNA. D genes are given only for firm matches. Part of the rows lack a size; the others show once, few, many or a class for expanded clones.

>-|TRBV27|medium-sized|TRBJ2-2
CASSRRVQNTGELFF
TGTGCCAGCAGTCGTCGGGTTCAGAACACCGGGGAGCTGTTTTTT
>TRBD1|TRBV2|-|TRBJ2-7
CAGTGTDSYEQYF
TGTGCCGGAACCGGGACAGACTCCTACGAGCAGTACTTC
>TRBD2|TRBV20-1|-|TRBJ2-1
CSAPLAAFSYNEQFF
TGTAGTGCTCCCCTAGCGGCGTTCTCCTACAATGAGCAGTTCTTC
>TRBD1|TRBV10-2|large|TRBJ2-3
CASRKGAGVPNSPTDTQYF
TGCGCCAGCAGGAAGGGGGCAGGGGTTCCCAACTCTCCCACAGATACGCAGTATTTT
>TRBD2|TRBV20-1|few|TRBJ2-3
CSAPSGSGRYSTDTQYF
TGCAGTGCTCCCTCGGGTAGCGGGAGGTATAGCACAGATACGCAGTATTTT
>TRBD2|TRBV20-1|few|TRBJ2-3
CSARDGIAGGPTQYF
TGCAGTGCTAGAGATGGGATAGCGGGAGGCCCCACGCAGTATTTT
>TRBD2|TRBV10-1|large|TRBJ2-3
CASSPGLAGTDTQYF
TGCGCCAGCAGCCCAGGACTAGCTGGCACAGATACGCAGTATTTT
>TRBD1|TRBV18|medium-sized|TRBJ1-3
CASSPPWTGPGNTIYF
TGTGCCAGCTCACCACCGTGGACAGGTCCGGGAAACACCATATATTTT
>-|TRBV27|large|TRBJ2-2
CASRGPRTGELFF
TGTGCCAGCAGAGGACCGCGAACCGGGGAGCTGTTTTTT
>TRBD1|TRBV3-1|-|TRBJ2-5
CASSLPDRGGETQYF
TGTGCCAGCAGCCTTCCTGACAGGGGTGGAGAGACCCAGTACTTC
>-|TRBV10-2|large|TRBJ1-2
CASRQLYGYTF
TGCGCCAGCAGACAGCTCTATGGCTACACCTTC
>-|TRBV12-3/TRBV12-4|medium-sized|TRBJ2-7
CASSFGQYYEQYF
TGTGCCAGCAGTTTTGGCCAGTACTACGAGCAGTACTTC
>TRBD1|TRBV7-6|few|TRBJ2-7
CASSLRGDRGYEQYF
TGTGCCAGCAGCCTTAGGGGGGACAGGGGATACGAGCAGTACTTC
>-|TRBV20-1|once|TRBJ2-5
CSAREGSWETQYF
TGCAGTGCTAGAGAGGGTAGCTGGGAGACCCAGTACTTC
>-|TRBV6-2/TRBV6-3|-|TRBJ2-5
CASSYSGSFETQYF
TGTGCCAGCAGTTACTCGGGTAGCTTCGAGACCCAGTACTTC
>-|TRBV3-1|large|TRBJ2-3
CASSPSTDTQYF
TGTGCCAGCAGCCCTAGCACAGATACGCAGTATTTT
>-|TRBV7-9|-|TRBJ2-5
CASSLGGGSYQETQYF
TGTGCCAGCAGCTTAGGAGGGGGGAGCTACCAAGAGACCCAGTACTTC
>TRBD2|TRBV5-6|-|TRBJ2-5
CASSLVAGAAQETQYF
TGTGCCAGCAGCTTGGTAGCGGGGGCCGCACAAGAGACCCAGTACTTC
>-|TRBV11-2|large|TRBJ2-1
CASSLAGRHNEQFF
TGTGCCAGCAGCTTAGCAGGGCGGCACAATGAGCAGTTCTTC
>TRBD2|TRBV7-2|large|TRBJ2-2
CASSRSGDLTTGELFF
TGTGCCAGCAGCCGTAGCGGGGACCTCACTACCGGGGAGCTGTTTTTT
>-|TRBV5-1|large|TRBJ2-2
CASSRDGAGRAGELFF
TGCGCCAGCAGCCGCGACGGGGCAGGAAGGGCCGGGGAGCTGTTTTTT
>TRBD2|TRBV12-3/TRBV12-4|few|TRBJ2-3
CASSSGTSFTDTQYF
TGTGCCAGCAGTTCCGGGACTAGCTTCACAGATACGCAGTATTTT
>-|TRBV20-1|large|TRBJ1-2
CSARDLTEGYTF
TGCAGTGCTAGAGATCTCACGGAGGGCTACACCTTC
>-|TRBV12-3/TRBV12-4|large|TRBJ2-2
CASLGRGGNTGELFF
TGTGCCAGCCTTGGAAGGGGGGGCAACACCGGGGAGCTGTTTTTT
>TRBD2|TRBV5-1|large|TRBJ2-7
CASSLDAGAFYEQYF
TGCGCCAGCAGCTTGGACGCGGGAGCGTTCTACGAGCAGTACTTC
>-|TRBV24-1|medium-sized|TRBJ2-1
CATSDAGNYNEQFF
TGTGCCACCAGTGATGCAGGGAACTACAATGAGCAGTTCTTC
>-|TRBV12-3/TRBV12-4|-|TRBJ1-1
CASSFFGGTEAFF
TGTGCCAGCAGTTTTTTCGGGGGCACTGAAGCTTTCTTT
>-|TRBV7-2|large|TRBJ2-2
CASRAAQNTGELFF
TGTGCCAGCAGGGCAGCTCAGAACACCGGGGAGCTGTTTTTT
>-|TRBV20-1|-|TRBJ2-7
CSARAPDSPVEPYEQYF
TGCAGTGCTAGAGCTCCGGACTCCCCGGTGGAACCTTACGAGCAGTACTTC
>-|TRBV5-1|large|TRBJ2-7
CASSLRPPGPKISYEQYF
TGCGCCAGCAGCTTGAGACCTCCCGGGCCGAAAATCTCCTACGAGCAGTACTTC
>-|TRBV12-3/TRBV12-4|-|TRBJ2-1
CASRPGMGEQFF
TGTGCCAGCAGGCCGGGGATGGGGGAGCAGTTCTTC
>-|TRBV23-1|-|TRBJ2-2
CASSQSTVPDTGELFF
TGCGCCAGCAGTCAATCGACCGTTCCAGACACCGGGGAGCTGTTTTTT